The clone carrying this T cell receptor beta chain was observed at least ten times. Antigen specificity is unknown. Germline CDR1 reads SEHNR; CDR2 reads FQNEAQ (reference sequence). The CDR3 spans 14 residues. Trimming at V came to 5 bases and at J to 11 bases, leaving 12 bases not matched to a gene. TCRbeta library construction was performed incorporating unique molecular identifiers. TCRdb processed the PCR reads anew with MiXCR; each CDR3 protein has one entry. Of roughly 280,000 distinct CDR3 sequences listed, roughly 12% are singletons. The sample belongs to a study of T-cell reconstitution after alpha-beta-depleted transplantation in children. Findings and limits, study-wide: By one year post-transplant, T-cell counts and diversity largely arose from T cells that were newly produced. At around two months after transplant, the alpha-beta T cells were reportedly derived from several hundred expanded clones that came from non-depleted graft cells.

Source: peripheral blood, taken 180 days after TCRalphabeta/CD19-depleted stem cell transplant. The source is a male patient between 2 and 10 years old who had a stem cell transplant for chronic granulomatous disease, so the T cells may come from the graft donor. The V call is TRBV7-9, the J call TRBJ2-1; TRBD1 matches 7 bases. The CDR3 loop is CASSPQTGTEKQFF. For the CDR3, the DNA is TGTGCCAGCAGCCCCCAGACAGGGACGGAAAAGCAGTTCTTC.